Presented here are 23 T cell receptor beta chains from one specimen sequenced in a study of blood T cell repertoires in COVID-19. Data came from immunoSEQ multiplex PCR; TCRdb stores just in-frame clones and leaves some out. Altogether around 240,000 clones are present, about 90% being singletons, with the ten largest covering more than 2.5%. The sample taken for sequencing was peripheral blood. The receptors originated from a young woman who had recovered from COVID-19.

The V call is TRBV12-3 or TRBV12-4, the J call TRBJ2-2; D might be TRBD2 (6 bases). The CDR3 length is 12 residues. V was cut by 11 bases and J by 7 bases, with 14 bases left in between. Here the CDR3 DNA reads TGTGCCTGGAGGGTAGGGAACGGGGAGCTGTTTTTT. Translated, it gives CAWRVGNGELFF.

This chain links TRBV6-6 with TRBJ1-5; D not resolved. There are 14 residues in the CDR3. Germline CDR1 reads MNHNY; CDR2 reads SVGAGI (reference sequence). V lost 6 bases to trimming and J lost 11 bases, with 20 bases between them. CDR3: CASRPGYPREAQHF. The DNA for the CDR3 is TGTGCCAGCAGGCCGGGGTATCCAAGGGAGGCCCAGCATTTT.

The chain employs TRBV6-5 and TRBJ1-5; D may be TRBD1 (6 bases). This CDR3 region has 13 residues. V was cut by 8 bases and J by 5 bases, with 13 bases left in between. Germline V lookup: CDR1 MNHEY, CDR2 SVGAGI. CDR3 DNA sequence: TGTGCCAGCTCCACAGGGTGGCATCAGCCCCAGCATTTT. Residues: CASSTGWHQPQHF.

The chain employs TRBV12-3 or TRBV12-4 and TRBJ2-5; possible D gene TRBD2, 6 bases. This CDR3 contains 13 residues. Trimming cost V 3 bases and J 4 bases, with 9 bases left between them. The CDR3 region is CASSLGGPETQYF. In DNA form, the CDR3 reads TGTGCCAGCAGTTTGGGAGGTCCAGAGACCCAGTACTTC.

The V call is TRBV11-2, the J call TRBJ2-1; TRBD2 matches 12 bases. V lost 1 base, J lost 0 bases, and 7 bases stayed unmatched. The CDR3 totals 19 residues. Germline V gives CDR1 SGHAT, CDR2 FQNNGV. The DNA for the CDR3 is TGTGCCAGCAGCTTAGGAGGGCTAGCGGGGGGGAGCTCCTACAATGAGCAGTTCTTC. It is translated as CASSLGGLAGGSSYNEQFF.

This clone was counted a single time. The V call is TRBV12-3 or TRBV12-4, the J call TRBJ1-2; the D gene is possibly TRBD1 (5 bases). CDR3 length: 13 residues. The ends were cut back, 4 bases at V and 4 bases at J, with 10 bases in the middle. The CDR3 DNA reads as TGTGCCAGCAGTTCCCAGGGAATCTATGGCTACACCTTC. This sequence encodes CASSSQGIYGYTF.

The V and J genes are TRBV9 and TRBJ2-2; the match to TRBD1 covers 8 bases. The CDR3 contains 17 residues. The germline V gene encodes CDR1 SGDLS and CDR2 YYNGEE. The V and J ends lost 0 bases and 6 bases, in that order; junction bases with no gene match: 10. The CDR3 is CASSVGAGGAYAGELFF. DNA of the CDR3: TGTGCCAGCAGCGTAGGGGCAGGGGGCGCCTACGCCGGGGAGCTGTTTTTT. Supplemented by reference TRBV9 and TRBJ2-2, the full variable domain reads DSGVTQTPKHLITATGQRVTLRCSPRSGDLSVYWYQQSLDQGLQFLIQYYNGEERAKGNILERFSAQQFPDLHSELNLSSLELGDSALYFCASSVGAGGAYAGELFFGEGSRLTVL.

V usage is TRBV21-1 and J usage is TRBJ1-5; the D call of TRBD1 is as the table states it, not checked on the DNA. TRBV21-1 is designated a pseudogene. There are 18 residues in the CDR3. The chain's CDR3 is CASAELFKGTRSNQPQHF. The CDR3, as DNA: TGTGCCAGCGCTGAACTATTCAAAGGGACACGGAGCAATCAGCCCCAGCATTTT.

This chain links TRBV5-1 with TRBJ2-2, with no clear D. CDR3 length: 15 amino acids. The V gene's germline CDR1 is SGHRS and CDR2 YFSETQ. The V gene lost 0 bases and the J gene lost 0 bases, with 6 bases spanning the gap. The CDR3: CASSLAAANTGELFF. The CDR3 bases are TGCGCCAGCAGCTTGGCCGCGGCGAACACCGGGGAGCTGTTTTTT.

The rearrangement joins TRBV7-6 to TRBJ2-2, with D tentatively TRBD2 (6 bases). The CDR3 is 16 amino acids. Germline CDR1 is SGHVS and CDR2 is FNYEAQ. The V end lost 5 bases, the J end lost 4 bases, and 17 bases lay between the germline ends. This chain's CDR3 is CASSHAGIVGTGELFF. CDR3 DNA sequence: TGTGCCAGCAGCCACGCGGGGATTGTGGGCACCGGGGAGCTGTTTTTT.

The gene calls are TRBV6-5 and TRBJ2-1; a weak D match, TRBD1 (6 bases). This CDR3 has 14 residues. Trimming cost V 6 bases and J 7 bases, with 16 bases left between them. CDR1 is MNHEY, CDR2 SVGAGI, per germline. The CDR3 DNA follows: TGTGCCAGCAGCCCCGGACAGATAGTGAATGAGCAGTTCTTC. It translates to CASSPGQIVNEQFF.

This clone turned up a few times. V and J are TRBV5-1 and TRBJ1-4; D gene ambiguous. This CDR3 has 13 amino acids. Germline V gene data show CDR1 as SGHRS and CDR2 as YFSETQ. Trimming left V 0 bases short and J 4 bases short, with 4 bases between. The CDR3 here is CASSLAHNEKLFF. The CDR3 DNA reads as TGCGCCAGCAGCTTGGCCCATAATGAAAAACTGTTTTTT.

The CDR3 region is CASSGTAYQPQHF. The CDR3 DNA follows: TGTGCCAGCAGTGGGACAGCTTATCAGCCCCAGCATTTT. The chain carries TRBV2 and TRBJ1-5; D might be TRBD1 (6 bases). CDR1 and CDR2 from the germline V gene are SNHLY and FYNNEI. Trimming left V 4 bases short and J 5 bases short, with 9 bases between. This CDR3 region has 13 residues.

The chain carries TRBV19 and TRBJ2-4; TRBD2 matches at 8 bases. The CDR3 has 14 residues. Germline CDR1 reads LNHDA; CDR2 reads SQIVND (reference sequence). Trimming took 7 bases from V and 4 from J; bases not matched to a gene: 6. The CDR3 sequence: CASNRGLEKNIQYF. CDR3 nucleotides: TGTGCCAGTAACCGGGGACTAGAGAAAAACATTCAGTACTTC.

The J gene is TRBJ2-7, the V gene TRBV6-6; D might be TRBD2 (5 bases). The CDR3 spans 14 residues. Per germline, CDR1 MNHNY and CDR2 SVGAGI (reference sequence). V lost 4 bases and J lost 4, with 14 bases in between. This CDR3 reads CASSWESLFYEQYF. CDR3 in DNA: TGTGCCAGCAGTTGGGAGTCACTCTTTTACGAGCAGTACTTC.

The chain employs TRBV5-1 and TRBJ2-3, with 7 bases fitting TRBD2. Looked up from germline, CDR1 is SGHRS and CDR2 is YFSETQ. The CDR3 is made up of 16 amino acids. After removal of 0 bases from V and 4 bases from J, the junction contained 8 bases not matched to a gene. Here the CDR3 DNA reads TGCGCCAGCAGCTTGGCCGGCAGGGCGGGGGCAGATACGCAGTATTTT. Its translation: CASSLAGRAGADTQYF. The complete variable domain, with remaining parts taken from reference TRBV5-1 and TRBJ2-3, reads KAGVTQTPRYLIKTRGQQVTLSCSPISGHRSVSWYQQTPGQGLQFLFEYFSETQRNKGNFPGRFSGRQFSNSRSEMNVSTLELGDSALYLCASSLAGRAGADTQYFGPGTRLTVL.

The chain combines TRBV9 with TRBJ1-2; 7 positions agree with TRBD1. V gave up 4 bases and J gave up 3 bases; unmatched junction bases: 9. The CDR3 extends over 15 amino acids. Germline V gene lookup returns CDR1 SGDLS and CDR2 YYNGEE. The CDR3 nucleotides are TGTGCCAGCAGCCGTGAGGACAGGACCTACTATGGCTACACCTTC. This encodes CASSREDRTYYGYTF.

The J gene is TRBJ1-1, the V gene TRBV6-5; TRBD1 matches 9 bases. This CDR3 has 13 amino acids. Germline-derived CDR1 and CDR2 are MNHEY and SVGAGI. Germline trimming cut 2 bases from V and 7 bases from J; bases unmatched to any gene: 2. CDR3 loop: CASSYRTGDEAFF. The CDR3 nucleotides read TGTGCCAGCAGTTACCGGACAGGGGATGAAGCTTTCTTT.

The genes are TRBV5-4 and TRBJ2-6; TRBD1 is a possible D gene (7 bases). The germline CDR1 and CDR2 sequences are SGHNT and YYREEE (reference sequence). This CDR3 region has 16 residues. Trimming cost V 5 bases and J 3 bases, with 15 bases left between them. The CDR3 DNA reads as TGTGCCAGCAGTCAGGGGGGCAGTTTTGGGGCCAACGTCCTGACTTTC. It encodes CASSQGGSFGANVLTF.

This clone was found once. This rearrangement joins TRBV9 to TRBJ2-7; the match to TRBD2 covers 9 bases. Germline V lookup: CDR1 SGDLS, CDR2 YYNGEE. The CDR3 has 15 residues. The ends lost 1 base at V and 2 bases at J; junction bases unmatched: 4. CDR3 region: CASSVTGLATYEQYF. As DNA, the CDR3 is TGTGCCAGCAGCGTAACGGGACTAGCCACCTACGAGCAGTACTTC.

The chain combines TRBV5-6 with TRBJ2-1, with D tentatively TRBD1 (5 bases). CDR1 SGHDT and CDR2 YYEEEE come from the germline V gene. Deletions cut 2 bases from V and 10 bases from J, with 10 bases between. The CDR3 length is 12 residues. The CDR3 nucleotides read TGTGCCAGCAGCTTTCGGTGGGGCGAGCAGTTCTTC. It yields the protein CASSFRWGEQFF.

The rearrangement joins TRBV5-6 to TRBJ1-2, with 7 bases that match TRBD1. This CDR3 is 16 amino acids long. The junction had 5 bases not matched to a gene; V was cut back by 0 bases and J by 0 bases. Germline CDR1 reads SGHDT; CDR2 reads YYEEEE. The CDR3 region is CASSLDRGGTNYGYTF. Here the CDR3 DNA reads TGTGCCAGCAGCTTGGACAGGGGTGGTACTAACTATGGCTACACCTTC. The whole variable domain, remainder taken from reference TRBV5-6 and TRBJ1-2, is DAGVTQSPTHLIKTRGQQVTLRCSPKSGHDTVSWYQQALGQGPQFIFQYYEEEERQRGNFPDRFSGHQFPNYSSELNVNALLLGDSALYLCASSLDRGGTNYGYTFGSGTRLTVV.

This clone was counted a few times. The chain recombines TRBV5-1 with TRBJ2-7; 7 nucleotides line up with TRBD2. The CDR3 runs 15 residues. CDR1 is SGHRS, CDR2 YFSETQ, per germline. V gave up 0 bases and J gave up 0 bases; unmatched junction bases: 3. Written as DNA, the CDR3 is TGCGCCAGCAGCTTGGGGCGGGGGAACTCCTACGAGCAGTACTTC. It is translated as CASSLGRGNSYEQYF.